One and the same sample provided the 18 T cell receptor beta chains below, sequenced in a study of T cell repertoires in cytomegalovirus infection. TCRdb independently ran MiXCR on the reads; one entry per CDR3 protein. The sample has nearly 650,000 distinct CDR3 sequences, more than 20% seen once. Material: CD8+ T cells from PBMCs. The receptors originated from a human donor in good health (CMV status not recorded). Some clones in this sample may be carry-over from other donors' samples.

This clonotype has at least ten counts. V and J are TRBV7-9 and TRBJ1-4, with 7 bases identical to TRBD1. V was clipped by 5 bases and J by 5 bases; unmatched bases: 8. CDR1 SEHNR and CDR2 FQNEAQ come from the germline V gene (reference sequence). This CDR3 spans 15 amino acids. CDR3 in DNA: TGTGCCAGCAGCCCGCCCGGACAGGAGAATGAAAAACTGTTTTTT. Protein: CASSPPGQENEKLFF.

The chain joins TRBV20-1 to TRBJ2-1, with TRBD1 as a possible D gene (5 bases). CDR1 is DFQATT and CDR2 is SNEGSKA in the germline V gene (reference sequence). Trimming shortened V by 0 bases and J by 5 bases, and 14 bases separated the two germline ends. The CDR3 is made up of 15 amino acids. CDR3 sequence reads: CSARDRQGADNEQFF. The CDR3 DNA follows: TGCAGTGCTAGAGATCGCCAGGGCGCGGACAATGAGCAGTTCTTC.

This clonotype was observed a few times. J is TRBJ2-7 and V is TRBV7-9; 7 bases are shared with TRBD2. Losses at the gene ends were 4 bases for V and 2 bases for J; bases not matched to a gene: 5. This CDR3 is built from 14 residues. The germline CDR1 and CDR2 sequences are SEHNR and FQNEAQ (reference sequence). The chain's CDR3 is CASSSPGTTYEQYF. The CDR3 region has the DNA TGTGCCAGCAGCTCCCCCGGGACTACCTACGAGCAGTACTTC.

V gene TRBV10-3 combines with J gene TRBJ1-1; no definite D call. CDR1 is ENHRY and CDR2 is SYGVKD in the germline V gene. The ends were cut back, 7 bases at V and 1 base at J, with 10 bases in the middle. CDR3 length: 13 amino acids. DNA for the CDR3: TGTGCCATCAAAAATGGACGGAACACTGAAGCTTTCTTT. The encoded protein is CAIKNGRNTEAFF.

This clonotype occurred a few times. CDR3 residues: CASSVFWGSNQPQHF. In DNA, the CDR3 is TGTGCCAGTAGTGTCTTTTGGGGGAGCAATCAGCCCCAGCATTTT. The chain joins TRBV19 to TRBJ1-5, with a tentative D call TRBD1 (5 bases). CDR1 and CDR2 from the germline V gene are LNHDA and SQIVND (reference sequence). This CDR3 comprises 15 residues. Trimming cost V 5 bases and J 1 base, with 12 bases left between them.

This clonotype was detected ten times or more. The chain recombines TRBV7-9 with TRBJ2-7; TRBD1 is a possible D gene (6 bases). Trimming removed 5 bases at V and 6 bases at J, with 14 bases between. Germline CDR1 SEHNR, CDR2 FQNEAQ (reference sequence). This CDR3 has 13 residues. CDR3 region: CASSADRRGEQYF. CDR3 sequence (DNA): TGTGCCAGCAGCGCGGACAGACGGGGCGAGCAGTACTTC. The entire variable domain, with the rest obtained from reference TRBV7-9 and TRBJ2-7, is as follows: DTGVSQNPRHKITKRGQNVTFRCDPISEHNRLYWYRQTLGQGPEFLTYFQNEAQLEKSRLLSDRFSAERPKGSFSTLEIQRTEQGDSAMYLCASSADRRGEQYFGPGTRLTVT.

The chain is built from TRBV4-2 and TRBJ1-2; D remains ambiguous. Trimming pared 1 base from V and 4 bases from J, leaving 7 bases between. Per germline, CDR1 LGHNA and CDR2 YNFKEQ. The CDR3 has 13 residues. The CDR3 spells CASSQGTFYGYTF. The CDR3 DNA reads TGTGCCAGCAGCCAAGGGACTTTCTATGGCTACACCTTC.

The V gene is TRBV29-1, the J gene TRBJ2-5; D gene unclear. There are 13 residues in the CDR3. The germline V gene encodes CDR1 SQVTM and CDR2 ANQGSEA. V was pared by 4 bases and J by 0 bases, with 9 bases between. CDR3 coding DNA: TGCAGCGTTGGAGACGCGTACCAAGAGACCCAGTACTTC. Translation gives CSVGDAYQETQYF.

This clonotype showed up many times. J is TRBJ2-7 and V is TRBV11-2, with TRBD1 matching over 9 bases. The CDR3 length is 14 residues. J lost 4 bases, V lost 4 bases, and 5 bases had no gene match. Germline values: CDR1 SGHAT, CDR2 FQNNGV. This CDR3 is CASSSPGQGYEQYF. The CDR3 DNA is TGTGCCAGCAGCTCCCCGGGACAGGGTTACGAGCAGTACTTC. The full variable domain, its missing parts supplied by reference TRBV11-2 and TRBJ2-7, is EAGVAQSPRYKIIEKRQSVAFWCNPISGHATLYWYQQILGQGPKLLIQFQNNGVVDDSQLPKDRFSAERLKGVDSTLKIQPAKLEDSAVYLCASSSPGQGYEQYFGPGTRLTVT.

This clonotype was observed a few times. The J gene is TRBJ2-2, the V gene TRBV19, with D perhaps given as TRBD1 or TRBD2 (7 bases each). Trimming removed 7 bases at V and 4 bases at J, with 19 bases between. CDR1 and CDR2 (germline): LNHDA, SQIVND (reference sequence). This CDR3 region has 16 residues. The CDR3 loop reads CASTQGGGGPTGELFF. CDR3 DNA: TGTGCCAGTACCCAGGGGGGGGGGGGCCCCACCGGGGAGCTGTTTTTT.

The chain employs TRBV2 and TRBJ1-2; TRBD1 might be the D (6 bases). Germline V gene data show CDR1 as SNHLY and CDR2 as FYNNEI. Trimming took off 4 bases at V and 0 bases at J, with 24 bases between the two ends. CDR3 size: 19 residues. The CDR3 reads CASSASGWGPEVPNYGYTF. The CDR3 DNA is TGTGCCAGCAGTGCGAGTGGGTGGGGGCCGGAGGTCCCTAACTATGGCTACACCTTC.

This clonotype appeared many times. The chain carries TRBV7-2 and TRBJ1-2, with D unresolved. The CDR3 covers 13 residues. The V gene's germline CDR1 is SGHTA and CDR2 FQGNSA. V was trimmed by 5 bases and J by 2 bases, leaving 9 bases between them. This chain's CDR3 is CASSPTENYGYTF. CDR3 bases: TGTGCCAGCAGCCCGACCGAGAACTATGGCTACACCTTC.

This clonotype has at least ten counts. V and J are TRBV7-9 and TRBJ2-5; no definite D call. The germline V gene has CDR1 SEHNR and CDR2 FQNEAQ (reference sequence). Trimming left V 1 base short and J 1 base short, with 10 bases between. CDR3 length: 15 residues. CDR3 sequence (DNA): TGTGCCAGCAGCTTAGGGTTCCTGATCCAAGAGACCCAGTACTTC. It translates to CASSLGFLIQETQYF.

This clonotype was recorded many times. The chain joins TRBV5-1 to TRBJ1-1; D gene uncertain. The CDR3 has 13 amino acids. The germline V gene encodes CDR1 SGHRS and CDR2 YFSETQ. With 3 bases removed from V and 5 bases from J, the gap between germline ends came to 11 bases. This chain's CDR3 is CASSSGVLTEAFF. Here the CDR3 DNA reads TGCGCCAGCAGCTCTGGGGTGTTGACTGAAGCTTTCTTT.

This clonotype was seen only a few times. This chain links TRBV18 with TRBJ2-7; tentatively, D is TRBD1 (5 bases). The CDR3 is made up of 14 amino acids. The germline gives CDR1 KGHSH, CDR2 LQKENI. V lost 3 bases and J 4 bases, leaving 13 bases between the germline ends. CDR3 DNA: TGTGCCAGCTCACCGCGTCCCCAGGGATACGAGCAGTACTTC. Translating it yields CASSPRPQGYEQYF.

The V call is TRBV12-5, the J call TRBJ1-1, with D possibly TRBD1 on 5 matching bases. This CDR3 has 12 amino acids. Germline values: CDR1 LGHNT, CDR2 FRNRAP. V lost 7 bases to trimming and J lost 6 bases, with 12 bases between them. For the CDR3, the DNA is TGTGCTAGTGAGAAGGGGAGCCCTGAAGCTTTCTTT. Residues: CASEKGSPEAFF.

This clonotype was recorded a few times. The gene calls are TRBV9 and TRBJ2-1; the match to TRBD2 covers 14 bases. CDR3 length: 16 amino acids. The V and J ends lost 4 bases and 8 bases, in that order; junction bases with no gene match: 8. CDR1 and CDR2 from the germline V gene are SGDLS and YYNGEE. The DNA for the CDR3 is TGTGCCAGCAGCCCTTGGACTAGCGGGGGGCCGGATGAGCAGTTCTTC. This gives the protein CASSPWTSGGPDEQFF.

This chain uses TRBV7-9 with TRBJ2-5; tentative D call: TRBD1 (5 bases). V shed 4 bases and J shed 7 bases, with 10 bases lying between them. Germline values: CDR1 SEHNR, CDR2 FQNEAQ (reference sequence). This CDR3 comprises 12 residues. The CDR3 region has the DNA TGTGCCAGCAGCTCCGGACATCCGACCCAGTACTTC. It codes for CASSSGHPTQYF.